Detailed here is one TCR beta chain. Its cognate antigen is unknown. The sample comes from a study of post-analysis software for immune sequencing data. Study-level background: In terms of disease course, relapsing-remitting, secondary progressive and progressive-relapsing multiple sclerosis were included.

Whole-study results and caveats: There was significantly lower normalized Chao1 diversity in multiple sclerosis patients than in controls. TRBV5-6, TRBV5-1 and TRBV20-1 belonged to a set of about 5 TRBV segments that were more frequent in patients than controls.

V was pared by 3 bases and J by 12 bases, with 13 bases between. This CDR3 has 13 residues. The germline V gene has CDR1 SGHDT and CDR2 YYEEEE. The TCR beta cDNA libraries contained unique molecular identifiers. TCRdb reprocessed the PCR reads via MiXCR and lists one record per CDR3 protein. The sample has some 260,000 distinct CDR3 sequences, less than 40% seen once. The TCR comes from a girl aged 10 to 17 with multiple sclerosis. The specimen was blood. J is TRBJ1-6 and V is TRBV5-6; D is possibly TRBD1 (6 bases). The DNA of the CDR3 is TGTGCCAGCAGCTCCAGATGGACAGAACCCCTCCACTTT. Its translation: CASSSRWTEPLHF.